Shown below are 9 T cell receptor beta chains from a single sample sequenced in a study of blood T cell repertoires in COVID-19 (dated by TCRdb to the early 2020s). Libraries were made using the immunoSEQ multiplex PCR assay. The table comes from immuneACCESS by way of TCRdb, which keeps in-frame sequences with V and J called. Part of the clones is missing from these tables; in studies checked, under half for an unresolved V gene and the rest for unknown reasons. The sample profile shows about 300,000 clones; 89% of them were found once. The ten largest clonotypes hold roughly 2.9% of the sample. Sequencing used PBMCs or T cells enriched from blood (not recorded which). Receptors were obtained from a woman aged 45-59 years who had been exposed to COVID-19.

The rearrangement links TRBV7-2 to TRBJ1-1; possibly TRBD1 for D (6 bases). V dropped 3 bases and J dropped 1 base, with 12 bases sitting between them. There are 15 residues in the CDR3. Germline V gene data show CDR1 as SGHTA and CDR2 as FQGNSA. For the CDR3, the DNA is TGTGCCAGCAGCTTCCTCTTAGGGGGGAACACTGAAGCTTTCTTT. It encodes CASSFLLGGNTEAFF.

This clone has a single count. The chain recombines TRBV11-3 with TRBJ2-1; TRBD1 aligns across 9 bases. The V gene end was trimmed by 6 bases and the J gene end by 8 bases; junction bases not matched to a gene: 5. CDR3 length: 13 residues. Germline V lookup: CDR1 SGHNT, CDR2 YENEEA. DNA for the CDR3: TGTGCCAGCAGTGGGACAGGGTCCCATGAGCAGTTCTTC. Protein sequence: CASSGTGSHEQFF.

The V and J genes are TRBV6-2 or TRBV6-3 and TRBJ2-1; D not certain. Trimming took off 0 bases at V and 1 base at J, with 10 bases between the two ends. CDR3 length equals 16 residues. The germline CDR1 and CDR2 sequences are MNHEY and SVGEGT. CDR3 in amino acids: CASSYSFTESYNEQFF. The CDR3 DNA sequence: TGTGCCAGCAGTTACTCGTTTACAGAATCCTACAATGAGCAGTTCTTC.

The chain carries TRBV6-5 and TRBJ1-5; D is perhaps TRBD1 (5 bases). CDR1 and CDR2 from the germline V gene are MNHEY and SVGAGI. V lost 4 bases and J lost 4, with 11 bases in between. This CDR3 has 14 amino acids. The CDR3 region has the DNA TGTGCCAGCAGTTCTCTAGGGGTTAATCAGCCCCAGCATTTT. Residues: CASSSLGVNQPQHF.

V usage is TRBV11-1 and J usage is TRBJ2-1; 7 bases agree with TRBD2. The CDR3 loop spans 14 amino acids. Germline CDR1 is SGHAT and CDR2 is FQDESV (reference sequence). The V and J ends lost 10 bases and 3 bases, in that order; junction bases with no gene match: 9. CDR3 loop: CATTPSGYYNEQFF. CDR3 DNA sequence: TGTGCCACCACGCCTAGCGGTTACTACAATGAGCAGTTCTTC.

The chain's CDR3 is CASSLTGLAARTGELFF. In nucleotides, the CDR3 is TGTGCCAGCAGTTTAACCGGACTAGCGGCTCGAACCGGGGAGCTGTTTTTT. This chain links TRBV28 with TRBJ2-2; the match to TRBD2 covers 10 bases. Unmatched junction bases numbered 8, after V lost 2 bases and J lost 5 bases. This CDR3 is built from 17 residues. The germline gives CDR1 MDHEN, CDR2 SYDVKM.

This chain joins TRBV19 and TRBJ1-2, with TRBD1 as a possible D gene (6 bases). Trimming stripped 4 bases from V and 8 bases from J, with 14 bases between. The CDR3 is 13 residues long. Germline V lookup: CDR1 LNHDA, CDR2 SQIVND (reference sequence). The CDR3 loop is CASSKGGGFGYTF. The CDR3 DNA reads TGTGCCAGTAGTAAGGGAGGGGGGTTCGGCTACACCTTC.

The chain recombines TRBV4-1 with TRBJ1-1; the match to TRBD1 covers 10 bases. Germline CDR1 reads MGHRA; CDR2 reads YSYEKL. This CDR3 spans 14 amino acids. Trimming removed 6 bases from V and 5 bases from J; junction bases left unmatched: 6. The CDR3 DNA reads as TGCGCCAGCAGGACAGGGGGCGCAGAAACTGAAGCTTTCTTT. It translates to CASRTGGAETEAFF.

This clone showed up just once. The V and J genes are TRBV2 and TRBJ1-1, with D uncertain. The CDR3 is 11 residues long. Germline-derived CDR1 and CDR2 are SNHLY and FYNNEI. Trimming left V 2 bases short and J 8 bases short, with 6 bases between. CDR3 region: CASSEYWEAFF. The CDR3 DNA follows: TGTGCCAGCAGTGAATACTGGGAAGCTTTCTTT.